This T cell receptor beta chain was recovered during a study of shared clonotypes between healthy human individuals. The J segment lost 7 bases and the V segment lost 3 bases, leaving 8 bases of the junction unmatched. Germline loops: CDR1 SGHNT, CDR2 YYREEE (reference sequence). The CDR3 is 14 amino acids. Sequencing was performed with immunoSEQ multiplex PCR; in TCRdb, only in-frame clones are kept and a portion is missing. The table shows approximately 1.9 million clones, with 93% occurring only once. CD8 cells regarded as naive lacked CD45RO, were positively chosen for CCR7, and omitted terminally differentiated effector memory CD45RA+ cells.

The receptor comes from a man aged 18 to 35 in good health. Some clones in this sample may be carry-over from other donors' samples. The chain recombines TRBV5-4 with TRBJ2-3, with 7 bases aligning to TRBD2. The sequenced sample was naive CD8+ T cells from PBMCs. CDR3 coding DNA: TGTGCCAGCAGCTGGGGCACTAGCGTGTATACGCAGTATTTT. It is translated as CASSWGTSVYTQYF.